This TCR beta chain was captured by sequencing in a study of control samples from healthy donors and cancer patients. Trimming took 0 bases from V and 9 from J, leaving 16 bases between them. The germline gives CDR1 SGHTS, CDR2 YDEGEE. The length of the CDR3 is 16 residues. The method was immunoSEQ multiplex PCR; TCRdb's version includes in-frame clones alone and lacks a portion of them. This table holds about 110,000 clones, 90% found once. The receptor's source is a human donor in good health. The donor label of this sample is uncertain. The sample consisted of blood. V and J are TRBV5-8 and TRBJ1-6; D perhaps matches TRBD1 (6 bases). CDR3 coding DNA: TGTGCCAGCAGCTTGGAGCCAGGGGATCCTACTTCACCCCTCCACTTT. Amino acid sequence: CASSLEPGDPTSPLHF.